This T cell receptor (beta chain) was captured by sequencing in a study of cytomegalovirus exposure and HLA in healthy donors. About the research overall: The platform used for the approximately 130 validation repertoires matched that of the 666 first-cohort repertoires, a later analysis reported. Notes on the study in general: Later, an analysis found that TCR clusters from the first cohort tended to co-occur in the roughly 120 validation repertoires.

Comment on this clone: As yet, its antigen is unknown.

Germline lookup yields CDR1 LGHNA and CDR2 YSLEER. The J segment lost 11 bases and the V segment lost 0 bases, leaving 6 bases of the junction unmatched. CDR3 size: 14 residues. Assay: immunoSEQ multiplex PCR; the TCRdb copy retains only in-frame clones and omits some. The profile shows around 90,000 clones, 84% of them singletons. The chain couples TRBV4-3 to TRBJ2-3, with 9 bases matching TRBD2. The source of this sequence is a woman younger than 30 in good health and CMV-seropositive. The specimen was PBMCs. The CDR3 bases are TGCGCCAGCAGCCAAGATGGAGTAGCGGGGGAGCAGTATTTT. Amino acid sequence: CASSQDGVAGEQYF.